This T cell receptor beta chain comes out of a study of beta chain features in type 1 diabetes. One heparinised blood draw averaging approximately 0.11 L was given by each donor. The study's findings and limits: Any HLA effect on TCRB rearrangement was left unresolved by small sub-analyses. Patients with Type 1 diabetes showed moderately but significantly shorter TCRB CDR3s in all four CD4+ subsets. Lower insertion and higher deletion counts appeared at VDJ junctions in type 1 diabetes patients. cDNA-based reads could over-represent cells with high TCR expression.

Regarding this clone: Its antigen is as yet unknown.

Every isolated RNA sample was fully reverse transcribed, so sequencing captured expressed TCRB transcripts. The table came from immunoSEQ multiplex PCR; TCRdb's copy has only in-frame clones and leaves some out. The table includes tens of thousands of clones, 49% detected once. Germline V CDR1 and CDR2: SGHAT, FQNNGV. V was cut by 5 bases and J by 0 bases, with 17 bases left in between. The CDR3 totals 17 residues. V and J are TRBV11-2 and TRBJ2-4; D is possibly TRBD2 (5 bases). The sequencing input was central memory CD4+ T cells from blood. The TCR was taken from a man aged 25-45 years with type 1 diabetes. The CDR3 DNA is TGTGCCAGCAGCAACTTCGGGATAGGTCTAGCCAAAAACATTCAGTACTTC. Translating it yields CASSNFGIGLAKNIQYF.